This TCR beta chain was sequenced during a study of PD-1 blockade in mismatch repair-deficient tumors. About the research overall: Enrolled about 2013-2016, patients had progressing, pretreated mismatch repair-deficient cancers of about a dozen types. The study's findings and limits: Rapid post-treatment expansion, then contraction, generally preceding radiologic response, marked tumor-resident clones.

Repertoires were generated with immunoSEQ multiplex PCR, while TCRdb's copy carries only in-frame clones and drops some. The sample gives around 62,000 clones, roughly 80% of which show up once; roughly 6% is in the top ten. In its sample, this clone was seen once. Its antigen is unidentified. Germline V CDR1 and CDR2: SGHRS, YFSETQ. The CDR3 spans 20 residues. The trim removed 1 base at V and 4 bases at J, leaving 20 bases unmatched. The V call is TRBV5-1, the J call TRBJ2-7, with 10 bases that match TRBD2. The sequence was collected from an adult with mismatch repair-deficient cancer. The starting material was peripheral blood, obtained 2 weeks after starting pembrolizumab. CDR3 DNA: TGCGCCAGCAGCTTGATTCTGGGACTAGCGACGGAGGCCCCCCATTACGAGCAGTACTTC. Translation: CASSLILGLATEAPHYEQYF.